A selection of T cell receptor beta chains follows, all from one sample in a study of T cell repertoires in cytomegalovirus infection. No antigen has been assigned to these receptors. Via MiXCR, TCRdb re-called the reads, giving one row per CDR3 protein. The table has about 920,000 distinct CDR3 sequences, roughly 31% seen once. Sequenced material: cultured CD8+ T cells from PBMCs, taken from culture after CMV antigen stimulation. The receptor set was obtained from a human donor in good health (CMV status not recorded). Some clones in this sample may be carry-over from other donors' samples. Both conserved end residues are part of each CDR3. Fields, in order: J gene, V gene, clone size, D gene, CDR3 protein, CDR3 DNA. A D gene is named only where the DNA matches it firmly. Rows may omit the clone size; those that give it use once, few, many or a size class.

>TRBJ2-5|TRBV12-3/TRBV12-4|NA|TRBD2
CASSPWDSGGEETQYF
TGTGCCAGCAGTCCTTGGGATAGCGGGGGGGAAGAGACCCAGTACTTC
>TRBJ2-3|TRBV4-3|NA|TRBD2
CASSQDRLAGGLSTDTQYF
TGCGCCAGCAGCCAAGATCGACTAGCGGGGGGGCTGAGCACAGATACGCAGTATTTT
>TRBJ2-4|TRBV7-9|NA|NA
CASSLAGFDRDIQYF
TGTGCCAGCAGCTTAGCAGGATTTGATAGAGACATTCAGTACTTC
>TRBJ1-6|TRBV6-2/TRBV6-3|NA|TRBD1
CASSYSGTGEGVNSPLHF
TGTGCCAGCAGTTACTCCGGGACAGGGGAAGGAGTTAATTCACCCCTCCACTTT
>TRBJ2-3|TRBV7-6|many|TRBD2
CASSLPIAGVRTDTQYF
TGTGCCAGCAGCTTACCTATAGCGGGGGTTCGCACAGATACGCAGTATTTT
>TRBJ2-1|TRBV10-2|NA|TRBD1
CATPRDRGGKFF
TGCGCCACCCCCAGGGACAGGGGAGGGAAGTTCTTC
>TRBJ1-2|TRBV6-2/TRBV6-3|few|NA
CASSTLTPGRFYGYTF
TGTGCCAGCAGTACCCTCACGCCCGGGAGGTTCTATGGCTACACCTTC
>TRBJ2-2|TRBV27|NA|TRBD1
CASSWTGYITGELFF
TGTGCCAGCAGCTGGACAGGGTATATCACCGGGGAGCTGTTTTTT
>TRBJ1-2|TRBV6-5|few|NA
CASSYGGPQGLYGYTF
TGTGCCAGCAGTTACGGAGGCCCACAGGGACTCTATGGCTACACCTTC
>TRBJ1-2|TRBV7-6|NA|NA
CASSLEGGRIYGYTF
TGTGCCAGCAGCTTAGAGGGCGGACGTATCTATGGCTACACCTTC
>TRBJ2-2|TRBV5-4|few|NA
CASSLEAPGELFF
TGTGCCAGCAGCTTGGAGGCACCCGGGGAGCTGTTTTTT
>TRBJ1-1|TRBV7-4|many|NA
CASGGGNTEAFF
TGTGCCAGCGGAGGGGGGAACACTGAAGCTTTCTTT
>TRBJ2-3|TRBV7-9|many|TRBD2
CASSQIAGSTDTQYF
TGTGCCAGCAGTCAGATAGCGGGTAGCACAGATACGCAGTATTTT
>TRBJ1-1|TRBV19|NA|NA
CASRLKNTEAFF
TGTGCCAGTAGATTAAAGAACACTGAAGCTTTCTTT
>TRBJ1-1|TRBV7-2|many|NA
CASSLFLLLGTEAFF
TGTGCCAGCAGCTTATTCCTTCTCTTGGGGACTGAAGCTTTCTTT
>TRBJ2-1|TRBV6-1|few|NA
CASSELDGSSYNEQFF
TGTGCCAGCAGTGAATTGGACGGTAGCTCCTACAATGAGCAGTTCTTC
>TRBJ2-6|TRBV7-3|few|NA
CASSTRVSGANVLTF
TGTGCCAGCAGCACCAGGGTCTCTGGGGCCAACGTCCTGACTTTC
>TRBJ2-2|TRBV5-1|NA|NA
CASSLISMERAYSNTGELFF
TGCGCCAGCAGCCTGATATCCATGGAAAGGGCCTATTCGAACACCGGGGAGCTGTTTTTT